The 3 T cell receptor beta chains below were found in one sample sequenced in a study of identical twins (dated by TCRdb to 2016 to 2017). The library was made by 5' RACE. The reads were generated on an Illumina HiSeq 2000. TCRdb redid the processing of the public reads, applying fastp at Q25 and MiXCR, and retained in-frame beta chains. Each entry is one CDR3 protein sequence, shown with its most common DNA and genes. Recorded for this sample are about 220,000 distinct CDR3 sequences; roughly 9.4% of them occurred a single time. 5.1% of the sample rests with the top ten. The sample consisted of memory (CD45RO+) T cells sorted from blood. Reading the label with the study, this specimen's cell subset or site is: CD45RO+ enriched T cells. These receptors all come from a woman younger than 30 in good health.

This clonotype was counted between two and nine times. The genes are TRBV7-9 and TRBJ2-1, with D unclear. Germline-derived CDR1 and CDR2 are SEHNR and FQNEAQ (reference sequence). This CDR3 is 16 amino acids long. Trimming took 0 bases from V and 3 from J, leaving 12 bases between them. The CDR3 reads CASSLAGPYFYNEQFF. CDR3 DNA: TGTGCCAGCAGCTTAGCCGGACCCTACTTCTACAATGAGCAGTTCTTC. The full variable domain, with the rest looked up from reference TRBV7-9 and TRBJ2-1, is DTGVSQNPRHKITKRGQNVTFRCDPISEHNRLYWYRQTLGQGPEFLTYFQNEAQLEKSRLLSDRFSAERPKGSFSTLEIQRTEQGDSAMYLCASSLAGPYFYNEQFFGPGTRLTVL.

This clonotype was seen a handful of times. The CDR3 spells CSARSSGSEFGEQYF. In DNA form, the CDR3 reads TGCAGTGCTAGATCTAGCGGGAGTGAATTTGGCGAGCAGTACTTC. The rearrangement uses TRBV20-1 and TRBJ2-7; 10 positions agree with TRBD2. V was clipped by 2 bases and J by 6 bases; unmatched bases: 10. The length of the CDR3 is 15 residues. In germline, CDR1 is DFQATT, CDR2 SNEGSKA (reference sequence).

The sample holds a few counts of this clonotype. CDR3 DNA: TGTGCCAGCAGCCAAGGGGGAGGGTTCACTGAAGCTTTCTTT. Residues: CASSQGGGFTEAFF. J is TRBJ1-1 and V is TRBV3-1, with unresolved D. Germline V CDR1 and CDR2: LGHDT, YNNKEL (reference sequence). Trimming removed 1 base from V and 4 bases from J, with 10 bases in between. The CDR3 consists of 14 residues.